A selection of T cell receptor beta chains follows, all from one sample in a study of T-cell reconstitution after alpha-beta-depleted transplantation in children. TCRdb independently ran MiXCR on the PCR reads; one entry per CDR3 protein. The data hold a few hundred thousand distinct CDR3 sequences, with over 20% observed a single time. The sequencing here drew on PBMCs, mostly from graft donor cells, taken 180 days after TCRalphabeta/CD19-depleted stem cell transplant. All receptors derive from a male patient younger than 18 who had a stem cell transplant for acute lymphoblastic leukemia, so the T cells may come from the graft donor. Each CDR3 is given with its conserved first and last residue. D genes are given only for firm matches. Expanded clones are given a class, and other clones once, few, many or no size at all.

D gene: NA
J gene: TRBJ1-1
CDR3 length: 14
clone size: few
V gene: TRBV15
CDR3 protein: CATSRPTGSTEAFF
CDR3 DNA: TGTGCCACCAGCAGACCCACAGGGTCCACTGAAGCTTTCTTT

D gene: NA
J gene: TRBJ1-5
CDR3 length: 14
clone size: NA
V gene: TRBV24-1
CDR3 protein: CATADGMGADTQHF
CDR3 DNA: TGTGCCACCGCTGACGGGATGGGCGCAGATACGCAGCATTTT

D gene: TRBD1
J gene: TRBJ2-7
CDR3 length: 15
clone size: NA
V gene: TRBV7-3
CDR3 protein: CASSRRTGGAYEQYF
CDR3 DNA: TGTGCCAGCAGCCGGCGGACAGGGGGGGCCTACGAGCAGTACTTC

D gene: TRBD2
J gene: TRBJ2-2
CDR3 length: 19
clone size: NA
V gene: TRBV3-1
CDR3 protein: CASSQDRGAGGYGTGELFF
CDR3 DNA: TGTGCCAGCAGCCAAGATCGGGGAGCGGGAGGATACGGCACCGGGGAGCTGTTTTTT

D gene: TRBD2
J gene: TRBJ2-7
CDR3 length: 13
clone size: NA
V gene: TRBV7-2
CDR3 protein: CASSGLGPGEQYF
CDR3 DNA: TGTGCCAGCAGCGGACTAGGGCCGGGCGAGCAGTACTTC

D gene: NA
J gene: TRBJ2-7
CDR3 length: 14
clone size: few
V gene: TRBV19
CDR3 protein: CASSMWAARGEQYF
CDR3 DNA: TGTGCCAGTAGTATGTGGGCAGCCCGCGGCGAGCAGTACTTC

D gene: NA
J gene: TRBJ2-7
CDR3 length: 15
clone size: NA
V gene: TRBV7-8
CDR3 protein: CASSLVFGGTYEQYF
CDR3 DNA: TGTGCCAGCAGCTTAGTGTTTGGAGGGACCTACGAGCAGTACTTC

D gene: TRBD1
J gene: TRBJ1-1
CDR3 length: 15
clone size: NA
V gene: TRBV27
CDR3 protein: CASSLLGGENTEAFF
CDR3 DNA: TGTGCCAGCAGTTTATTAGGGGGCGAGAACACTGAAGCTTTCTTT

D gene: TRBD2
J gene: TRBJ2-7
CDR3 length: 15
clone size: NA
V gene: TRBV20-1
CDR3 protein: CSATTASGRLYEQYF
CDR3 DNA: TGCAGTGCTACCACTGCTAGCGGGAGGTTGTACGAGCAGTACTTC

D gene: TRBD2
J gene: TRBJ2-3
CDR3 length: 19
clone size: NA
V gene: TRBV7-6
CDR3 protein: CASSLAMGLAGAWADTQYF
CDR3 DNA: TGTGCCAGCAGCTTAGCGATGGGACTAGCGGGAGCATGGGCAGATACGCAGTATTTT

D gene: TRBD1
J gene: TRBJ2-1
CDR3 length: 13
clone size: many
V gene: TRBV12-3/TRBV12-4
CDR3 protein: CASRRTGANEQFF
CDR3 DNA: TGTGCCAGCAGACGTACAGGGGCCAATGAGCAGTTCTTC

D gene: NA
J gene: TRBJ2-4
CDR3 length: 15
clone size: NA
V gene: TRBV3-1
CDR3 protein: CASSQDSLAKNIQYF
CDR3 DNA: TGTGCCAGCAGCCAAGACTCCCTAGCCAAAAACATTCAGTACTTC

D gene: NA
J gene: TRBJ1-2
CDR3 length: 13
clone size: NA
V gene: TRBV14
CDR3 protein: CASSQQGIHGYTF
CDR3 DNA: TGTGCCAGCAGCCAACAGGGGATCCATGGCTACACCTTC

D gene: NA
J gene: TRBJ2-3
CDR3 length: 14
clone size: few
V gene: TRBV4-1
CDR3 protein: CASSKGIFTDTQYF
CDR3 DNA: TGCGCCAGCAGCAAAGGGATCTTCACAGATACGCAGTATTTT

D gene: NA
J gene: TRBJ2-7
CDR3 length: 14
clone size: NA
V gene: TRBV18
CDR3 protein: CASSPIGITYEQYF
CDR3 DNA: TGTGCCAGCTCACCGATTGGCATTACCTACGAGCAGTACTTC

D gene: NA
J gene: TRBJ2-7
CDR3 length: 11
clone size: NA
V gene: TRBV5-6
CDR3 protein: CASSLDEKQYF
CDR3 DNA: TGTGCCAGCAGCTTGGATGAGAAGCAGTACTTC

D gene: TRBD2
J gene: TRBJ2-1
CDR3 length: 15
clone size: few
V gene: TRBV7-2
CDR3 protein: CASSYFGLAEGEQFF
CDR3 DNA: TGTGCCAGCAGCTACTTCGGACTAGCAGAGGGTGAGCAGTTCTTC

D gene: NA
J gene: TRBJ1-1
CDR3 length: 15
clone size: NA
V gene: TRBV20-1
CDR3 protein: CSARDRVGLNTEAFF
CDR3 DNA: TGCAGTGCTAGAGATCGCGTAGGTCTGAACACTGAAGCTTTCTTT

D gene: TRBD1
J gene: TRBJ2-7
CDR3 length: 19
clone size: NA
V gene: TRBV5-1
CDR3 protein: CASSFGGGQGRDFSYEQYF
CDR3 DNA: TGCGCCAGCAGCTTTGGTGGGGGACAGGGGCGCGATTTCTCCTACGAGCAGTACTTC

D gene: NA
J gene: TRBJ2-7
CDR3 length: 13
clone size: NA
V gene: TRBV5-1
CDR3 protein: CASRPQGWDEQYF
CDR3 DNA: TGCGCCAGCAGACCTCAGGGCTGGGACGAGCAGTACTTC

D gene: NA
J gene: TRBJ2-7
CDR3 length: 12
clone size: once
V gene: TRBV7-9
CDR3 protein: CASSLRDREQYF
CDR3 DNA: TGTGCCAGCAGCTTAAGAGACAGAGAGCAGTACTTC

D gene: NA
J gene: TRBJ2-2
CDR3 length: 14
clone size: NA
V gene: TRBV6-1
CDR3 protein: CATIDSREAGELFF
CDR3 DNA: TGTGCCACCATAGACTCCAGGGAGGCCGGGGAGCTGTTTTTT

D gene: NA
J gene: TRBJ2-5
CDR3 length: 15
clone size: NA
V gene: TRBV6-5
CDR3 protein: CASSYSGGYQETQYF
CDR3 DNA: TGTGCCAGCAGTTACTCTGGCGGGTACCAAGAGACCCAGTACTTC

D gene: NA
J gene: TRBJ2-7
CDR3 length: 14
clone size: many
V gene: TRBV28
CDR3 protein: CASSFLFGLYEQYF
CDR3 DNA: TGTGCCAGCAGTTTTCTTTTCGGGCTTTACGAGCAGTACTTC

D gene: NA
J gene: TRBJ2-7
CDR3 length: 13
clone size: few
V gene: TRBV18
CDR3 protein: CASSPPGVAEQYF
CDR3 DNA: TGTGCCAGCTCACCACCGGGGGTTGCGGAGCAGTACTTC

D gene: TRBD1
J gene: TRBJ2-7
CDR3 length: 16
clone size: few
V gene: TRBV6-5
CDR3 protein: CASSFLRDRGRYEQYF
CDR3 DNA: TGTGCCAGCAGCTTTCTCCGGGACAGGGGGAGGTACGAGCAGTACTTC

D gene: NA
J gene: TRBJ2-5
CDR3 length: 13
clone size: NA
V gene: TRBV12-3/TRBV12-4
CDR3 protein: CASSLPLGETQYF
CDR3 DNA: TGTGCCAGCAGTTTACCTTTGGGGGAGACCCAGTACTTC

D gene: TRBD2
J gene: TRBJ2-1
CDR3 length: 14
clone size: NA
V gene: TRBV5-1
CDR3 protein: CASSYGTRYNEQFF
CDR3 DNA: TGCGCCAGCAGCTACGGGACTAGATACAATGAGCAGTTCTTC

D gene: NA
J gene: TRBJ2-5
CDR3 length: 13
clone size: NA
V gene: TRBV18
CDR3 protein: CASSPGDWETQYF
CDR3 DNA: TGTGCCAGCTCACCAGGGGATTGGGAGACCCAGTACTTC

D gene: NA
J gene: TRBJ2-1
CDR3 length: 16
clone size: few
V gene: TRBV7-3
CDR3 protein: CASSPEGGTGYNEQFF
CDR3 DNA: TGTGCCAGCAGCCCAGAGGGCGGGACTGGATACAATGAGCAGTTCTTC

D gene: TRBD1
J gene: TRBJ2-6
CDR3 length: 17
clone size: NA
V gene: TRBV27
CDR3 protein: CASSLSIGGPGANVLTF
CDR3 DNA: TGTGCCAGCAGTTTATCTATAGGGGGCCCTGGGGCCAACGTCCTGACTTTC